The rows below give T cell receptor beta chains drawn from one sample of a study of T cell repertoires in cytomegalovirus infection. TCRdb processed the reads anew with MiXCR; each CDR3 protein has one entry. The table has 250,000 to 300,000 distinct CDR3 sequences, approximately 17% seen once. Specimen: CD8+ T cells from PBMCs. These TCRs come from a human donor in good health (CMV status not recorded). Some clones in this sample may be carry-over from other donors' samples. The CDR3 runs from the conserved cysteine through the conserved F or W. D genes are given only for firm matches. Some rows mark clone size as missing; the rest say once, few, many or name a class of expanded clone.

d_call,clone_size,v_call,j_call,cdr3_aa,cdr3_nt
-,-,TRBV27,TRBJ2-7,CASSLRAGYEQYF,TGTGCCAGCAGTTTGAGGGCAGGCTACGAGCAGTACTTC
-,many,TRBV6-1,TRBJ2-3,CASSASFGRGDTQYF,TGTGCCAGCAGTGCCTCCTTCGGGCGGGGAGATACGCAGTATTTT
-,few,TRBV7-9,TRBJ1-1,CASSPGGVNEAFF,TGTGCCAGCAGCCCGGGGGGGGTTAATGAAGCTTTCTTT
-,many,TRBV19,TRBJ1-1,CASSISAGNTEAFF,TGTGCCAGTAGTATTTCGGCAGGGAACACTGAAGCTTTCTTT
-,few,TRBV12-3/TRBV12-4,TRBJ2-1,CASSFGHSYNEQFF,TGTGCCAGCAGTTTCGGACACTCCTACAATGAGCAGTTCTTC
-,few,TRBV20-1,TRBJ2-7,CSAPPGSGTGPYEQYF,TGCAGTGCGCCCCCAGGATCCGGGACGGGACCCTACGAGCAGTACTTC
-,many,TRBV7-6,TRBJ2-7,CASSLGGGGGEQYF,TGTGCCAGCAGCTTAGGTGGCGGGGGCGGCGAGCAGTACTTC
-,few,TRBV5-4,TRBJ1-2,CASSGPDRPYGYTF,TGTGCCAGCAGCGGCCCGGATAGGCCCTATGGCTACACCTTC
-,few,TRBV9,TRBJ2-1,CASSVYTGDNNEQFF,TGTGCCAGCAGCGTCTACACCGGGGATAACAATGAGCAGTTCTTC
-,few,TRBV20-1,TRBJ2-7,CSASPDGSTYEQYF,TGCAGTGCTAGCCCGGACGGGTCTACCTACGAGCAGTACTTC
-,many,TRBV7-6,TRBJ2-2,CASSPRGGTVNTGELFF,TGTGCCAGCAGTCCCAGGGGCGGGACAGTGAACACCGGGGAGCTGTTTTTT
TRBD1,-,TRBV19,TRBJ1-1,CASSIGQGTTEAFF,TGTGCCAGTAGTATTGGACAGGGAACCACTGAAGCTTTCTTT
TRBD2,-,TRBV28,TRBJ2-5,CASSLPTSGGFGETQYF,TGTGCCAGCAGTTTACCGACTAGCGGGGGGTTTGGGGAGACCCAGTACTTC
-,many,TRBV7-9,TRBJ2-5,CASSLYVYSQETQYF,TGTGCCAGCAGCTTATATGTCTACAGCCAAGAGACCCAGTACTTC
-,-,TRBV5-6,TRBJ2-7,CASSQTGKSSYEQYF,TGTGCCAGCAGTCAGACGGGGAAAAGCTCCTACGAGCAGTACTTC
-,many,TRBV7-2,TRBJ1-2,CASSSLTVASPTNYGYTF,TGTGCCAGCAGCTCCCTCACGGTCGCATCACCAACTAACTATGGCTACACCTTC
-,many,TRBV6-5,TRBJ1-1,CASSYRVPNTEAFF,TGTGCCAGCAGTTACAGGGTGCCAAACACTGAAGCTTTCTTT
-,-,TRBV10-3,TRBJ2-2,CAISDGGGISDTGELFF,TGTGCCATCAGTGACGGGGGCGGCATCTCCGACACCGGGGAGCTGTTTTTT
-,many,TRBV7-2,TRBJ1-4,CASSFQGWGEKLFF,TGTGCCAGCAGCTTCCAGGGGTGGGGGGAAAAACTGTTTTTT
-,-,TRBV20-1,TRBJ2-7,CSARDILGPLYEQYF,TGCAGTGCTAGAGATATACTTGGGCCTCTTTACGAGCAGTACTTC
-,-,TRBV9,TRBJ1-2,CASSEEQGGNYGYTF,TGTGCCAGCAGCGAAGAACAGGGAGGGAACTATGGCTACACCTTC
-,-,TRBV20-1,TRBJ1-1,CSAARWPEAFF,TGCAGTGCCGCTCGGTGGCCTGAAGCTTTCTTT
TRBD2,-,TRBV20-1,TRBJ2-1,CSARLAGGRHNEQFF,TGCAGTGCGAGACTAGCGGGGGGCCGTCACAATGAGCAGTTCTTC
-,-,TRBV10-3,TRBJ1-2,CAISASVRQNYGYTF,TGTGCCATCAGTGCTTCAGTCCGTCAGAACTATGGCTACACCTTC
TRBD2,-,TRBV27,TRBJ2-3,CASSPRGGGHTDTQYF,TGTGCCAGCAGTCCCCGGGGGGGGGGCCACACAGATACGCAGTATTTT
TRBD2,few,TRBV4-1,TRBJ2-3,CASSPRLAGVTDTQYF,TGCGCCAGCAGCCCCAGACTAGCGGGGGTCACAGATACGCAGTATTTT
-,-,TRBV28,TRBJ2-7,CASSMAAWSSYEQYF,TGTGCCAGCAGTATGGCGGCTTGGAGCTCCTACGAGCAGTACTTC
TRBD1,many,TRBV6-2/TRBV6-3,TRBJ2-1,CASSGTTRDSAYNEQFF,TGTGCCAGCAGTGGAACCACCCGGGACAGTGCCTACAATGAGCAGTTCTTC
-,many,TRBV7-9,TRBJ1-4,CASSWQVGEKLFF,TGTGCCAGCAGCTGGCAAGTGGGAGAAAAACTGTTTTTT
-,-,TRBV19,TRBJ1-2,CASSIPSGGYGYTF,TGTGCCAGTAGTATTCCATCAGGAGGCTATGGCTACACCTTC
-,-,TRBV7-9,TRBJ1-2,CANSFPGSVNYGYTF,TGTGCCAACAGCTTCCCAGGGAGCGTTAACTATGGCTACACCTTC
TRBD1,many,TRBV7-2,TRBJ1-2,CASSLSLGTGTAISSYGYTF,TGTGCCAGCAGCTTAAGTTTGGGTACCGGGACAGCCATCTCGTCCTATGGCTACACCTTC
TRBD1,-,TRBV7-9,TRBJ2-3,CASSSRDSIVRDTQYF,TGTGCCAGCAGCTCCCGGGACAGTATTGTGCGGGATACGCAGTATTTT
-,many,TRBV7-2,TRBJ1-2,CASSLVGVRTNYGYTF,TGTGCCAGCAGCTTAGTCGGGGTCAGAACTAACTATGGCTACACCTTC
TRBD1,-,TRBV7-9,TRBJ2-5,CASSTRGYYQETQYF,TGTGCCAGCAGCACCAGGGGGTACTACCAAGAGACCCAGTACTTC
-,-,TRBV6-6,TRBJ2-7,CASSYSRVYEQYF,TGTGCCAGCAGTTACTCGAGAGTATACGAGCAGTACTTC
-,-,TRBV7-9,TRBJ1-2,CASSLVGELRGNTF,TGTGCCAGCAGCTTAGTAGGAGAGCTCAGAGGCAACACCTTC
-,few,TRBV12-3/TRBV12-4,TRBJ2-5,CASRRTGKETQYF,TGTGCCAGCAGACGGACGGGTAAAGAGACCCAGTACTTC
TRBD1,-,TRBV20-1,TRBJ1-2,CSARWDRGRPGTF,TGCAGTGCTAGATGGGACAGGGGGCGACCTGGCACCTTC
-,-,TRBV15,TRBJ2-7,CATSRGEIYEQYF,TGTGCCACCAGCAGAGGGGAAATCTACGAGCAGTACTTC
-,few,TRBV28,TRBJ1-3,CASTVSGQGSNTIYF,TGTGCCAGCACTGTATCCGGGCAGGGTTCAAACACCATATATTTT
-,many,TRBV28,TRBJ2-2,CASSLHPGRLGTGELFF,TGTGCCAGCAGTTTACACCCAGGGAGGCTGGGCACCGGGGAGCTGTTTTTT
-,few,TRBV29-1,TRBJ2-1,CSVEEREVYNEQFF,TGCAGCGTTGAGGAGAGGGAGGTCTACAATGAGCAGTTCTTC
TRBD1,few,TRBV28,TRBJ2-7,CASSSMPDRGPDEQYF,TGTGCCAGCAGTTCCATGCCTGACAGGGGGCCGGACGAGCAGTACTTC
TRBD1,-,TRBV27,TRBJ2-7,CASSGTENNPYEQYF,TGTGCCAGCAGTGGGACAGAAAACAACCCCTACGAGCAGTACTTC
TRBD1,few,TRBV20-1,TRBJ2-7,CSARDPGRTGSYEQYF,TGCAGTGCTAGAGATCCGGGCAGGACAGGATCCTACGAGCAGTACTTC
-,-,TRBV28,TRBJ1-5,CASSGQGLASNQPQHF,TGTGCCAGCAGTGGTCAGGGACTTGCGAGCAATCAGCCCCAGCATTTT
-,many,TRBV7-6,TRBJ2-1,CASSPTSARGASVDEQFF,TGTGCCAGCAGCCCGACCTCGGCCCGGGGCGCGTCGGTGGATGAGCAGTTCTTC